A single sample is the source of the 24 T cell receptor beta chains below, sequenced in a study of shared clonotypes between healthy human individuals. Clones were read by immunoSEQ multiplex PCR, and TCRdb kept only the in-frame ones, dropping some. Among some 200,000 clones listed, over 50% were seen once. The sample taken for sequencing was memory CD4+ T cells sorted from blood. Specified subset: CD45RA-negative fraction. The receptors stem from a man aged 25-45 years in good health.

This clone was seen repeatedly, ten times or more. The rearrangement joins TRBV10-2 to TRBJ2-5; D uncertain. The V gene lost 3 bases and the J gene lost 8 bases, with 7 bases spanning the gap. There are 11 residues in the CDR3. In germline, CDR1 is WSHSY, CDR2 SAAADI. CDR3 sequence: CASSDVGTQYF. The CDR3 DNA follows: TGCGCCAGCAGTGATGTGGGAACCCAGTACTTC.

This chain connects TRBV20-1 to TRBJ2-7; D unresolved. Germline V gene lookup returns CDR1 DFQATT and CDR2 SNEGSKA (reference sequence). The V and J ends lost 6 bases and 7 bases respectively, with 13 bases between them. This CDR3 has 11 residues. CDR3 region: CSATPVQEQYF. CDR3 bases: TGCAGTGCCACCCCCGTGCAGGAGCAGTACTTC.

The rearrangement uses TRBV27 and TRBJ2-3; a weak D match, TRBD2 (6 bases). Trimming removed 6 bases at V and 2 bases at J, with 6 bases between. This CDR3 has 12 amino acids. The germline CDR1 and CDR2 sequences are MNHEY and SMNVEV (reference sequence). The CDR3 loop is CASRRDTDTQYF. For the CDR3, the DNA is TGTGCCAGCAGGCGGGACACAGATACGCAGTATTTT.

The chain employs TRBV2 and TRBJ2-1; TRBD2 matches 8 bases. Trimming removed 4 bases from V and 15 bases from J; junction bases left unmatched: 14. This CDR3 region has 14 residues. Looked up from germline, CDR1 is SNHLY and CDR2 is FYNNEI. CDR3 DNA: TGTGCCAGCAGTGGAGGCGGGAGGCCCCGGATTGCGTTCTTC. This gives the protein CASSGGGRPRIAFF.

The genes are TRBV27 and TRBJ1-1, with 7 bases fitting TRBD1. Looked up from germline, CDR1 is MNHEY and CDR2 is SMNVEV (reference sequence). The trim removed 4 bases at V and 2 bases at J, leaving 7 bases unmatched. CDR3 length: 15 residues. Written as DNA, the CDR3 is TGTGCCAGCAGTTATAGGGGACAGCCAAACACTGAAGCTTTCTTT. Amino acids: CASSYRGQPNTEAFF.

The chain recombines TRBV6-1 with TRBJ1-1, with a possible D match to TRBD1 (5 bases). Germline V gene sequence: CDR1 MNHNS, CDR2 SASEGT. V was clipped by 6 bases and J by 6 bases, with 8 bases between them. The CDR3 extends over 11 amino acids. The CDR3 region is CASRGVPEAFF. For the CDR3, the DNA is TGTGCCAGCAGGGGGGTCCCTGAAGCTTTCTTT.

The CDR3 nucleotides are TGTGCCAGCAGCCCGGACGGTTACTCCTACGAGCAGTACTTC. Translated: CASSPDGYSYEQYF. The chain recombines TRBV11-2 with TRBJ2-7, with D uncertain. Trimming removed 5 bases from V and 0 bases from J, with 11 bases in between. Germline-derived CDR1 and CDR2 are SGHAT and FQNNGV. This CDR3 contains 14 residues. Complete variable domain (other parts from reference TRBV11-2 and TRBJ2-7): EAGVAQSPRYKIIEKRQSVAFWCNPISGHATLYWYQQILGQGPKLLIQFQNNGVVDDSQLPKDRFSAERLKGVDSTLKIQPAKLEDSAVYLCASSPDGYSYEQYFGPGTRLTVT.

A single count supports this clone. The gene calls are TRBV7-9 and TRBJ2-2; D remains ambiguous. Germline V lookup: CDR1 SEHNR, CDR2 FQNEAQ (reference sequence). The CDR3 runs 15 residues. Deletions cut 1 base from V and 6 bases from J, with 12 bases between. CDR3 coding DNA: TGTGCCAGCAGCTTAGTCCGGGCTCAGTCCGGGGAGCTGTTTTTT. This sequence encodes CASSLVRAQSGELFF.

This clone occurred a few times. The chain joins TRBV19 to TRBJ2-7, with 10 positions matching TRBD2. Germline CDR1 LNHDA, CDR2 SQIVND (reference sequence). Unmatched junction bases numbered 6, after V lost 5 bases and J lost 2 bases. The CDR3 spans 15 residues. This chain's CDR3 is CASSSSSGRAYEQYF. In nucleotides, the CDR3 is TGTGCCAGTAGTTCCTCGAGCGGGAGGGCCTACGAGCAGTACTTC. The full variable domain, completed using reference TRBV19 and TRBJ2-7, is DGGITQSPKYLFRKEGQNVTLSCEQNLNHDAMYWYRQDPGQGLRLIYYSQIVNDFQKGDIAEGYSVSREKKESFPLTVTSAQKNPTAFYLCASSSSSGRAYEQYFGPGTRLTVT.

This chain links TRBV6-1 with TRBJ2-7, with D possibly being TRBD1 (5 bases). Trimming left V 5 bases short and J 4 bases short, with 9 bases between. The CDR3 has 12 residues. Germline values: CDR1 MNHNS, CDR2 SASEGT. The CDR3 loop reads CASSMTEYEQYF. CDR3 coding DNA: TGTGCCAGCAGTATGACAGAATACGAGCAGTACTTC.

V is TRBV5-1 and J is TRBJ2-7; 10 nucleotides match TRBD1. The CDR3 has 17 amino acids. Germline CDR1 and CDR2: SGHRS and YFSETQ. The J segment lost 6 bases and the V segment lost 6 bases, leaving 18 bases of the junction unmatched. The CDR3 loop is CASTHGTGVLADFEQYF. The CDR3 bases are TGCGCCAGCACCCACGGGACAGGGGTTTTAGCGGACTTCGAGCAGTACTTC.

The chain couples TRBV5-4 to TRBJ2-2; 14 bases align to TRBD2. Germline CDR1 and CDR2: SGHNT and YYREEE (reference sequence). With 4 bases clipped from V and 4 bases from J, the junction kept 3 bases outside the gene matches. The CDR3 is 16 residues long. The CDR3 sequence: CASSQGLAGVTGELFF. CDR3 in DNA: TGTGCCAGCAGCCAGGGACTAGCGGGAGTCACCGGGGAGCTGTTTTTT.

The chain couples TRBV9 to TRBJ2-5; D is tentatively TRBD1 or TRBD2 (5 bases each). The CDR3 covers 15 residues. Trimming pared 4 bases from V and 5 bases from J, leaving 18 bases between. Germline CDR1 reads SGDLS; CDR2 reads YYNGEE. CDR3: CASSTRDLMMETQYF. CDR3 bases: TGTGCCAGCAGCACCCGGGACCTAATGATGGAGACCCAGTACTTC.

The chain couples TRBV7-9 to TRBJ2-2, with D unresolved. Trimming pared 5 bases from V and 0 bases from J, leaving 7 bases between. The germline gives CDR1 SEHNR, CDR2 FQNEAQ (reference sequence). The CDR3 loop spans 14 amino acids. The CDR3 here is CASSPTTNTGELFF. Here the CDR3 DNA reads TGTGCCAGCAGCCCCACTACGAACACCGGGGAGCTGTTTTTT.

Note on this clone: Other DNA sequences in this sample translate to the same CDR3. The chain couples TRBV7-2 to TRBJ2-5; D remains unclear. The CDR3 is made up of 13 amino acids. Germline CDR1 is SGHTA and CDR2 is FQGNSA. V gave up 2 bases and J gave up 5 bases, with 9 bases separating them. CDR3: CASSLSLGETQYF. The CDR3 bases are TGTGCCAGCAGCTTATCATTGGGGGAGACCCAGTACTTC.

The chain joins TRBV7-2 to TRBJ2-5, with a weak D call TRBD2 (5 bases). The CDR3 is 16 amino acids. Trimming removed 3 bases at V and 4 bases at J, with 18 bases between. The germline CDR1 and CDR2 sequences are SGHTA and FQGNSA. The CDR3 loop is CASSLTLASGRETQYF. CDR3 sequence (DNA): TGTGCCAGCAGCTTGACTCTAGCTTCCGGGCGAGAGACCCAGTACTTC.

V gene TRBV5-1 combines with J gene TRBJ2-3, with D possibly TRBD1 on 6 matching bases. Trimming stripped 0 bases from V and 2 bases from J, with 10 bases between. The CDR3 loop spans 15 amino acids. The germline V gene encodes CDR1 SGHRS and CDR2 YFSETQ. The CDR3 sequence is CASSLAGHLTDTQYF. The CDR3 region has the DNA TGCGCCAGCAGCTTGGCGGGACACCTCACAGATACGCAGTATTTT.

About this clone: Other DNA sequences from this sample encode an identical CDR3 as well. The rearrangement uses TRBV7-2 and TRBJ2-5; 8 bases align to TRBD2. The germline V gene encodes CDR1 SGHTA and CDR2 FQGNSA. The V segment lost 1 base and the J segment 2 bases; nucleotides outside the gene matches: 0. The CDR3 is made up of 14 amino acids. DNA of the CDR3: TGTGCCAGCAGCTTAGGCGGGGGGCAAGAGACCCAGTACTTC. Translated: CASSLGGGQETQYF.

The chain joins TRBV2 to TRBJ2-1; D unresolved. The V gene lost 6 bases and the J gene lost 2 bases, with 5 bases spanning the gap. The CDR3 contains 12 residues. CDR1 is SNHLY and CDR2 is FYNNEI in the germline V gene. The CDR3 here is CASRYTYNEQFF. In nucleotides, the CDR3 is TGTGCCAGCAGGTACACCTACAATGAGCAGTTCTTC.

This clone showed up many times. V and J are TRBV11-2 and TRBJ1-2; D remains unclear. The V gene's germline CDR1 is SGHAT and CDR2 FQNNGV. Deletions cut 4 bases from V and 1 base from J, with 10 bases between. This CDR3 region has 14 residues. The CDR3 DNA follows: TGTGCCAGCAGCTCCTGGGGAATTAACTATGGCTACACCTTC. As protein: CASSSWGINYGYTF.

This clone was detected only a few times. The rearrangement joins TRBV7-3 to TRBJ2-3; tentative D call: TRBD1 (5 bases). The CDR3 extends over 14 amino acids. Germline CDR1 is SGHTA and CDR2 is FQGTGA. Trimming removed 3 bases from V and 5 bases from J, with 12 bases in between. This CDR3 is CASSFGMTEDTQYF. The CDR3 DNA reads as TGTGCCAGCAGCTTTGGTATGACAGAAGATACGCAGTATTTT.

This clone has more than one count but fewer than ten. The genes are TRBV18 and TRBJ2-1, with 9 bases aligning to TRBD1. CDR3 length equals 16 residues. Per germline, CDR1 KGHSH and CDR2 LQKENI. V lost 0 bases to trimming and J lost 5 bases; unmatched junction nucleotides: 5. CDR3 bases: TGTGCCAGCTCACCACCGGAGACAGGGGGGGACAATGAGCAGTTCTTC. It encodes CASSPPETGGDNEQFF.

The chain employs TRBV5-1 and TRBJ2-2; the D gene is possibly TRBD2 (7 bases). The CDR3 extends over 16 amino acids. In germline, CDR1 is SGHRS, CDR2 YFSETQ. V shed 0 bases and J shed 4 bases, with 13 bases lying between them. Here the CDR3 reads CASSLVVGGGTGELFF. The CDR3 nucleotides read TGCGCCAGCAGCTTGGTCGTGGGAGGGGGCACCGGGGAGCTGTTTTTT.

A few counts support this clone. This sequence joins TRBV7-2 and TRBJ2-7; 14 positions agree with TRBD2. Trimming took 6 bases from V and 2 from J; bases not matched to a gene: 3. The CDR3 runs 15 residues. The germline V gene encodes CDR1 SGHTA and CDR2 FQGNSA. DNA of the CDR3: TGTGCCAGCAGGAAGGGACTAGCGGGAGCCTACGAGCAGTACTTC. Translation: CASRKGLAGAYEQYF.